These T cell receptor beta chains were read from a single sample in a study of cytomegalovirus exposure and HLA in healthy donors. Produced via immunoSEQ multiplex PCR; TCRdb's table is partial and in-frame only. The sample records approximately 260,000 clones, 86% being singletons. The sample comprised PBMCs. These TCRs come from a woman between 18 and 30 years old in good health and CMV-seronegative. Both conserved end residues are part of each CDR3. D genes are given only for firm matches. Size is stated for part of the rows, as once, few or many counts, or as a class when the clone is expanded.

TGTGCCAGCAGCGTAGGGAGCGGGGGGGCCTACGAGCAGTACTTC | CASSVGSGGAYEQYF | TRBJ2-7 | TRBD2 | - | TRBV9
TGTGCCATCAGCGCACAGGATAGCAATCAGCCCCAGCATTTT | CAISAQDSNQPQHF | TRBJ1-5 | - | - | TRBV10-3
TGCGCCAGCAGCCCTGGACAGGGGGCCATAAACACTGAAGCTTTCTTT | CASSPGQGAINTEAFF | TRBJ1-1 | TRBD1 | - | TRBV5-1
TGTGCCAGCAGCGTAGACCGGGAGCCGGCGAACACTGAAGCTTTCTTT | CASSVDREPANTEAFF | TRBJ1-1 | - | - | TRBV13
TGTGCCAGCAGCTTAAAAGTCGGGGATCAGCCCCAGCATTTT | CASSLKVGDQPQHF | TRBJ1-5 | - | - | TRBV7-2
TGTGCCAGCAGCTTAGAGGGGACAGGGTTGGGCAATCAGCCCCAGCATTTT | CASSLEGTGLGNQPQHF | TRBJ1-5 | TRBD1 | - | TRBV7-8
TGTGCCAGCAGCTGGGACACGACGAGGGAAAAACTGTTTTTT | CASSWDTTREKLFF | TRBJ1-4 | - | - | TRBV7-9
TGTGCCAGCAGCCTGGTGGGACAGGGGCGCCCAGATACGCAGTATTTT | CASSLVGQGRPDTQYF | TRBJ2-3 | TRBD1 | once | TRBV5-6
TGTGCCAGCAGTCCTGACAGCACTGAAGCTTTCTTT | CASSPDSTEAFF | TRBJ1-1 | - | once | TRBV25-1
TGCAGCGTCGGGACTAGCGGGCTCACGGGCGAGCAGTACTTC | CSVGTSGLTGEQYF | TRBJ2-7 | TRBD2 | - | TRBV29-1
TGTGCCAGCAGTTTCCAGGCCGGGGAGCTGTTTTTT | CASSFQAGELFF | TRBJ2-2 | - | - | TRBV6-6
TGCGCCAGCAGCCTACGAACCGGGACTAGTTCTATCAACACCGGGGAGCTGTTTTTT | CASSLRTGTSSINTGELFF | TRBJ2-2 | TRBD2 | - | TRBV4-1
TGTGCCAGCAGCTTAGACCGCAGGGTCTATGGCTACACCTTC | CASSLDRRVYGYTF | TRBJ1-2 | - | - | TRBV11-2
TGTGCCAGCGTGCTAGCGGGAGGGGCGTACGAGCAGTACTTC | CASVLAGGAYEQYF | TRBJ2-7 | TRBD2 | - | TRBV6-1
TGTGCCTGGAGTGCCGGGCGGGGGCAGTATTTT | CAWSAGRGQYF | TRBJ2-3 | - | - | TRBV30
TGTACCAGCAGCTTAGTTGACAGCGGGGAGCTGTTTTTT | CTSSLVDSGELFF | TRBJ2-2 | - | - | TRBV11-3
TGTGCCAGCAGCATAGGGACAGGGGATCAGCCCCAGCATTTT | CASSIGTGDQPQHF | TRBJ1-5 | TRBD1 | - | TRBV7-9
TGCGCCAGCAGCCTAGGGACAGGAAGAAACACTGAAGCTTTCTTT | CASSLGTGRNTEAFF | TRBJ1-1 | TRBD1 | - | TRBV5-1
TGTGCCAGCAGCCCCGTCGGCCGCGCGGGGGGGCCCAATGAGCAGTTCTTC | CASSPVGRAGGPNEQFF | TRBJ2-1 | TRBD2 | - | TRBV7-3
TGTGCCTGGAGTGTATTTGGGATAGGCAGGGGCACCGGGGAGCTGTTTTTT | CAWSVFGIGRGTGELFF | TRBJ2-2 | - | - | TRBV30
TGTGCCAGCAGTAGGAGAGGGCTAAGCTCCTACGAGCAGTACTTC | CASSRRGLSSYEQYF | TRBJ2-7 | - | - | TRBV2
TGTGCCATCAGGAAGCTGAGCTCCTACAATGAGCAGTTCTTC | CAIRKLSSYNEQFF | TRBJ2-1 | - | - | TRBV10-3
TGTGCCAGCAGCGCAGGGGGCCAGGTCGAAGCTTTCTTT | CASSAGGQVEAFF | TRBJ1-1 | TRBD1 | few | TRBV14
TGTGCCAGCTCACGAATGGACAGCGTTAATTCACCCCTCCACTTT | CASSRMDSVNSPLHF | TRBJ1-6 | - | - | TRBV18